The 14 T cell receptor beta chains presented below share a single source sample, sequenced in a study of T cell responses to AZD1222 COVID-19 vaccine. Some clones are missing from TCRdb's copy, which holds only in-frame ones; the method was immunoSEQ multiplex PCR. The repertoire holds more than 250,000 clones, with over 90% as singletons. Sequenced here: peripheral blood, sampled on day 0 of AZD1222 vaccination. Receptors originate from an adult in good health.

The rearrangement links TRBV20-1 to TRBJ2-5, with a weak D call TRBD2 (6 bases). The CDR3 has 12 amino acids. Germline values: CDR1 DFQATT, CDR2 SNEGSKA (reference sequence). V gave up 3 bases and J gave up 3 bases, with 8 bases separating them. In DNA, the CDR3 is TGCAGTGCTAGTTGGGGGGAAGAGACCCAGTACTTC. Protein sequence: CSASWGEETQYF.

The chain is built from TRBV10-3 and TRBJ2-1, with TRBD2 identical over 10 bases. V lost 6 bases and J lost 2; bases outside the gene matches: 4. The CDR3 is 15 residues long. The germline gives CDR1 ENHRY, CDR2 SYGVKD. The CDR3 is CAISPTSGAYNEQFF. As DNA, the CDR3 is TGTGCCATCAGCCCCACTAGCGGGGCCTACAATGAGCAGTTCTTC.

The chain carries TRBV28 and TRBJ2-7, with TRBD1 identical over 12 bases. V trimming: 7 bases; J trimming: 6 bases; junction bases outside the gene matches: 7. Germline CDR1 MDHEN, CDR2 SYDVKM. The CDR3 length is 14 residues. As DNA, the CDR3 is TGTGCCAGCAACCCGGGACAGGGGGCGTCCGAGCAGTACTTC. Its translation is CASNPGQGASEQYF.

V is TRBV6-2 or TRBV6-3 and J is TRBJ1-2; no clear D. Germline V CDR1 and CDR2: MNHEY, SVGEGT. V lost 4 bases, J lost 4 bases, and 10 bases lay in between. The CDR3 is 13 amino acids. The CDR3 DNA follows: TGTGCCAGCAGTTCCCGATCGGTCTATGGCTACACCTTC. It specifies CASSSRSVYGYTF.

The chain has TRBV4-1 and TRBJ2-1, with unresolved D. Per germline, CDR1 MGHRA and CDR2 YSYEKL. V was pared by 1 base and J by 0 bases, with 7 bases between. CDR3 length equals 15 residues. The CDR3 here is CASSQGVSSYNEQFF. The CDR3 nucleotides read TGCGCCAGCAGCCAAGGGGTGAGCTCCTACAATGAGCAGTTCTTC.

In nucleotides, the CDR3 is TGTGCCAGCAGTTTGACCAGGGTAGGGGAGCTGTTTTTT. Translated, it gives CASSLTRVGELFF. The chain recombines TRBV6-5 with TRBJ2-2; perhaps TRBD1 as D (5 bases). CDR1 MNHEY and CDR2 SVGAGI come from the germline V gene. The CDR3 is 13 amino acids. Trimming cost V 4 bases and J 8 bases, with 11 bases left between them.

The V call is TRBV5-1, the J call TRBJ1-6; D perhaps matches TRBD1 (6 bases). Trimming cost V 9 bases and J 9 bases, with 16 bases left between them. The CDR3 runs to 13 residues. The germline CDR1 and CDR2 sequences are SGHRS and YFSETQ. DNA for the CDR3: TGCGCCACCCGACAGGAATTAAGTTCACCCCTCCACTTT. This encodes CATRQELSSPLHF.

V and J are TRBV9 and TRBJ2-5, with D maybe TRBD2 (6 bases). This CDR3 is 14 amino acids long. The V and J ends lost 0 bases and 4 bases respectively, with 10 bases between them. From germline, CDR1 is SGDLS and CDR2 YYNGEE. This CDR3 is CASSVAGERETQYF. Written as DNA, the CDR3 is TGTGCCAGCAGCGTAGCGGGAGAGAGAGAGACCCAGTACTTC.

CDR3 protein: CASSQVDTQYF. CDR3 bases: TGTGCCAGCAGCCAAGTAGATACGCAGTATTTT. This chain joins TRBV3-1 (or the pseudogene TRBV3-2) and TRBJ2-3; D not resolved. The CDR3 length is 11 residues. From germline, CDR1 is LGHDT and CDR2 YNNKEL (reference sequence). Trimming removed 1 base at V and 5 bases at J, with 1 base between.

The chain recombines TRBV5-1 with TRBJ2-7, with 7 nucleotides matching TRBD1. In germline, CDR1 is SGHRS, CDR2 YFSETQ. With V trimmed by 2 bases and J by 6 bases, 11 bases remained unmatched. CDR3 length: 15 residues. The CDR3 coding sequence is TGCGCCAGCAGCTTCCAATTGACAGGGTACGGCGAGCAGTACTTC. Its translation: CASSFQLTGYGEQYF.

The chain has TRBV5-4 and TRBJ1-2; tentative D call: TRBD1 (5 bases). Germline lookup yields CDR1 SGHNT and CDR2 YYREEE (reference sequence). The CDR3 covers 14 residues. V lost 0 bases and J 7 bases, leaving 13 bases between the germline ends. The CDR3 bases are TGTGCCAGCAGCTTGGAGGGCGCAGGGCTTGGCTACACCTTC. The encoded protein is CASSLEGAGLGYTF. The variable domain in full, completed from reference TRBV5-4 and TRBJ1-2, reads ETGVTQSPTHLIKTRGQQVTLRCSSQSGHNTVSWYQQALGQGPQFIFQYYREEENGRGNFPPRFSGLQFPNYSSELNVNALELDDSALYLCASSLEGAGLGYTFGSGTRLTVV.

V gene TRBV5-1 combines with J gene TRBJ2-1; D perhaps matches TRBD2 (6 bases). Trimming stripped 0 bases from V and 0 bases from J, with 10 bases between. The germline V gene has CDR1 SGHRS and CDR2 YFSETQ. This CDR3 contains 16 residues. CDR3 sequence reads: CASSLGGISSYNEQFF. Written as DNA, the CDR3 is TGCGCCAGCAGCTTGGGCGGGATAAGCTCCTACAATGAGCAGTTCTTC. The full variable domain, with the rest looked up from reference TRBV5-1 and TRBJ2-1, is KAGVTQTPRYLIKTRGQQVTLSCSPISGHRSVSWYQQTPGQGLQFLFEYFSETQRNKGNFPGRFSGRQFSNSRSEMNVSTLELGDSALYLCASSLGGISSYNEQFFGPGTRLTVL.

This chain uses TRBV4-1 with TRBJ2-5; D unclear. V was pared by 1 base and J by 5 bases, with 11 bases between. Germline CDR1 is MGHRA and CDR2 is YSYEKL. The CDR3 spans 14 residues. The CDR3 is CASSQAVLLETQYF. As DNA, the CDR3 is TGCGCCAGCAGCCAAGCCGTCCTCCTTGAGACCCAGTACTTC.

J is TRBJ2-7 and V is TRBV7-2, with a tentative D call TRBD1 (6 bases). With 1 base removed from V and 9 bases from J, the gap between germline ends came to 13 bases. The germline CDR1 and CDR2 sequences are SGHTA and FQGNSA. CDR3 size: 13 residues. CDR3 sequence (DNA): TGTGCCAGCAGCTTAGACAGGGAATACTTGCAGTACTTC. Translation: CASSLDREYLQYF.